This T cell receptor (beta chain) originates from a study of siplizumab effects on memory and regulatory T cells. CDR1 LNHNV and CDR2 YYDKDF come from the germline V gene (reference sequence). The CDR3 runs to 17 residues. J gave up 7 bases and V 4 bases, and 15 bases lay outside the gene matches. The method was immunoSEQ multiplex PCR; TCRdb's version includes in-frame clones alone and lacks a portion of them. The sample holds tens of thousands of clones; roughly 93% are singletons and the top ten take over 5%. This receptor was identified in a human donor in good health. Sequencing used CD8+ T cells sorted from blood. The rearrangement links TRBV15 to TRBJ2-1; the match to TRBD1 covers 8 bases. The CDR3 DNA reads as TGTGCCACCAGCAAGATCCGGACAGGGAAGGTTGGGAATGAGCAGTTCTTC. Amino acids: CATSKIRTGKVGNEQFF.